A single sample gave rise to the 5 T cell receptor beta chains below, sequenced in a study of blood T cell repertoires in COVID-19. Method: immunoSEQ multiplex PCR; TCRdb's copy keeps in-frame clones and lacks some. The data show around 84,000 clones, around four fifths seen once. Sequencing was carried out using peripheral blood. These receptors came from a man aged 80 or over with active or convalescent COVID-19.

This clone appeared a single time. This chain uses TRBV1 with TRBJ2-7; TRBD2, as called in the table, went unchecked against the DNA. TRBV1 is termed a pseudogene. The length of the CDR3 is 12 residues. The CDR3 loop is CTISGRSYEQYF. The CDR3 DNA reads as TGCACCATTAGCGGGAGGTCCTACGAGCAGTACTTC.

This sequence joins TRBV12-3 or TRBV12-4 and TRBJ2-5; D is possibly TRBD1 (5 bases). CDR3 size: 11 residues. With 10 bases removed from V and 2 bases from J, the gap between germline ends came to 8 bases. The CDR3 loop reads CAIRQQETQYF. CDR3 in DNA: TGTGCCATTCGACAGCAAGAGACCCAGTACTTC.

V gene TRBV5-1 combines with J gene TRBJ1-4; maybe TRBD1 (6 bases). V lost 0 bases to trimming and J lost 5 bases, with 14 bases between them. The germline gives CDR1 SGHRS, CDR2 YFSETQ. The CDR3 consists of 16 residues. CDR3 amino acids: CASSLAGTGSNEKLFF. Written as DNA, the CDR3 is TGCGCCAGCAGCTTGGCCGGCACAGGGTCAAATGAAAAACTGTTTTTT.

The rearrangement links TRBV5-6 to TRBJ2-7, with no clear D. V lost 3 bases, J lost 0 bases, and 16 bases lay in between. The CDR3 spans 16 residues. Germline V gene data show CDR1 as SGHDT and CDR2 as YYEEEE. CDR3 residues: CASSYLRSPSSYEQYF. The CDR3 DNA follows: TGTGCCAGCAGCTACCTCCGGAGCCCGAGCTCCTACGAGCAGTACTTC.

V is TRBV29-1 and J is TRBJ1-1, with D tentatively TRBD1 (5 bases). Germline V gene lookup returns CDR1 SQVTM and CDR2 ANQGSEA. V was pared by 3 bases and J by 0 bases, with 17 bases between. The CDR3 sequence is 16 residues long. CDR3 in amino acids: CSVETLGGGMNTEAFF. In DNA form, the CDR3 reads TGCAGCGTTGAGACGCTGGGGGGAGGGATGAACACTGAAGCTTTCTTT.